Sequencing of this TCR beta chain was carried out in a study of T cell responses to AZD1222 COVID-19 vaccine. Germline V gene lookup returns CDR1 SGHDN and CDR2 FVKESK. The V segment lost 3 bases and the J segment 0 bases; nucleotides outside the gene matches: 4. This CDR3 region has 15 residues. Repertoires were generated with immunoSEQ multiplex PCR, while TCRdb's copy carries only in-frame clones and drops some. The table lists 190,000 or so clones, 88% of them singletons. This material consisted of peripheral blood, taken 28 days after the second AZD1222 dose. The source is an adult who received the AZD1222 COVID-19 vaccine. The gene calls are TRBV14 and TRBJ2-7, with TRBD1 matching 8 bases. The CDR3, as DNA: TGTGCCAGCAGCCACCGACAGGGGAGCTCCTACGAGCAGTACTTC. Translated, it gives CASSHRQGSSYEQYF.